This T cell receptor (beta chain) emerged from a study of cytomegalovirus exposure and HLA in healthy donors (dated 2017 in TCRdb). In terms of the full investigation: An earlier analysis of approximately 600 of the donors reported about 290 Gb of sequence data and some 120 million unique TCR beta sequences from about 179 million T cells. The study profiled the T cell repertoires of hundreds of subjects by immunosequencing and related them to cytomegalovirus serostatus. Donor age, sex, ethnicity and CMV serostatus were compiled together with the repertoire data. Roughly 290 gigabases of sequencing data and around 90 million unique TCR sequences made up an early release that covered nearly 650 HLA-typed donors. An earlier analysis of about 620 of the donors applied high-throughput TCR beta sequencing to assess whether each TCR beta V gene segment acted as functional or pseudogenic. Both class I and class II loci were covered by HLA typing, at four-digit resolution. Among about 360 genotyped donors of the cohort, an average of 235,054 unique TCR beta nucleotide sequences were sequenced per donor, roughly 20% of them non-productive. Of the approximately 400 genotyped donors, over 70% fell in the genetic ancestry cluster associated with self-reported Caucasian donors. About five DR-DQ haplotypes were handled as single units for association and clustering because linkage in the cohort was strong. The later analysis used no new phenotypic data to find candidate immune exposures, relying instead on TCR beta sequences and their occurrence across donors. High-throughput TCR immunosequencing, statistical association of individual TCRs with disease status, and machine learning were combined to predict cytomegalovirus infection status. All discovery cohort repertoires had been generated using a single sequencing platform. The study was designed to test whether signatures of past pathogen exposure could be identified by cataloging public T cell receptors. Along with the approximately 700-subject first cohort, a separate validation cohort of some 130 different subjects was used. In a later genetic analysis, genome-wide SNP genotypes for about 55% of the 666 donors were used, and that subset was treated as a discovery cohort. The number of typed donors differed by locus: about 620-640 for A, B, C, DRB1 and DQB1; 500 to 550 for DQA1; fewer than 610 for DPA1; and roughly 490 for DPB1. To study patterns of TCR occurrence, a later analysis re-analyzed previously published TCR beta repertoires from several hundred donors and added high-resolution HLA genotyping.

Library generation was performed with the immunoSEQ multiplex PCR assay. For the multiplex PCR, a mixture combining 60 forward primers for TCR Vbeta segments and 13 reverse primers for TCR Jbeta segments was used. Amplification of the CDR3 region of rearranged TCR beta genes was performed with a multiplex PCR assay on genomic DNA. The amplified TCR beta libraries were sequenced on the Illumina HiSeq System as 87-base-pair reads. The paper's data handling went like this. Across the roughly 640 repertoires, a later analysis counted 78 million or so unique TCR beta chains, roughly 11 million of which were shared by at least two donors. To remove PCR and sequencing errors, raw reads were error-corrected and collapsed into unique sequences using a nearest-neighbor algorithm that merged closely related sequences. To assign V, D and J gene segments, CDR3 sequences were aligned to IMGT reference sequences. For a sequence to be retained, a match of at least six nucleotides was required to both a V gene segment and a J gene segment. A rearrangement counted as productive if the CDR3 had no stop codons and remained in frame with V and J, and every other rearrangement counted as non-productive. Following IMGT convention, CDR3 was defined as the stretch from the second conserved V-encoded cysteine to the conserved J-encoded phenylalanine. The earlier analysis of more than 450 of the donors excluded sequences that lacked an unambiguous match to a single V gene segment. In an earlier analysis of approximately 550 of the donors, V segments were called functional above 56.7% productive rearrangements and were called segregating when the between-donor standard deviation exceeded 5%. A statistical classification framework was built for diagnosing cytomegalovirus status from the catalog of TCR beta chain sequences. In a later analysis, V and J genes were assigned by comparing TCR nucleotide sequences against IMGT/GENE-DB human TR gene sequences. In a later analysis, CDR3 sequences and most-parsimonious VDJ recombination scenarios were assigned using the TCRdist pipeline. A later analysis defined each TCR beta chain by its CDR3 amino acid sequence plus V-gene family, and excluded reads lacking a unique V-gene family. In a later analysis, nearly 600 highly shared, low-generation-probability nucleotide sequences were removed to address suspected cross-contamination and a sequencing artifact. In a later analysis, a clonal expansion index was calculated for each public chain from normalized within-repertoire ranks of inferred template counts. In a later analysis, generation probabilities were computed with a VDJ recombination model fitted to out-of-frame rearrangements, and the resulting probabilities were checked against IGoR. Hypergeometric tests were used in a later analysis to score TCR-TCR, TCR-HLA and TCR-CMV co-occurrence, with a repertoire-size bias correction applied to the TCR pairs. In a later analysis, false discovery rates were estimated by permuting HLA or CMV assignments 20 times. A later analysis grouped co-occurring TCRs with DBSCAN, adding TCRdist sequence similarity when clustering within HLA-allele-positive subsets. Repertoires with fewer than 30,000 or more than 120,000 public chains were left out of co-occurrence clustering, as were five repertoires with anomalous nucleotide sharing. TCRdb's version of the immuneACCESS table is confined to in-frame rearrangements and falls short of the full clone set. An unresolved V gene accounts for under half of the shortfall where checked; the remainder is of unknown origin. That table is the source of V, J and clone size, and D and trimming were worked out from the DNA. The sample profile shows about 150,000 clones; over 60% of them were found once. Clones ranked in the top ten supply less than 3.5% of the sample.

The cohort was made up of several hundred healthy bone marrow donors. At the time of sampling, every cohort member was nominally healthy, though immune exposures that went unrecorded were likely present. The donor was CMV seropositive and belonged to the group of 250 to 300 seropositive cohort members. Each donor provided a peripheral blood sample, and peripheral blood mononuclear cells were used for TCR beta sequencing. Genomic DNA extraction from the blood cell samples was performed with the Qiagen DNeasy Blood Extraction Kit. This clone was counted between two and nine times. Its binding antigen is unknown. No per-base quality is available; no much larger clone lies one base away. The germline V gene (reference sequence) supplies CDR1 SGHNT and CDR2 YYREEE. Reading from cysteine to phenylalanine, the CDR3 counts 15 amino acids. Solely the CDR3 DNA is kept, with 45 bases framed from the first base. At the junction V is shortened by 0 bases and J by 0 bases, with 9 bases in between.

Results the study describes overall, beyond this receptor: When HLA alleles, especially DR and DQ, strongly co-occurred, attributing TCR associations to individual alleles was difficult. The study listed around 160 TCR beta chains as associated with cytomegalovirus. This cohort had only TCR beta chains sequenced, and the lack of alpha or paired-chain data limited which features could be detected. A cluster of highly shared sequence variants was judged likely to be a technical artifact of the sequencing pipeline. In a later analysis, TCR association rates were found to vary across HLA loci, with the most associated TCRs seen for DRB1 alleles and the fewest for HLA-C alleles. Correlated functional status among segregating V segments might be attributable to linkage disequilibrium, but an unknown experimental factor could not be ruled out. Several of the top co-occurrence clusters appeared to be linked to parvovirus B19, influenza, CMV and Epstein-Barr virus, according to a later analysis. Presence/absence analyses assumed roughly uniform sequencing depth across donors, an assumption that may not hold. In a later analysis, most CMV-associated TCR beta chains were found to appear HLA-restricted, with HLA associations seemingly driven largely by CMV exposure. An association between a missense DCLRE1C variant and V-gene and J-gene trimming of TCR beta chains was found in a later genetic analysis and replicated in an independent cohort. Most TCR sequences were observed very rarely across donors, whereas some public TCRs were present in many individuals. A few of the identified cytomegalovirus-associated TCR beta chains were confirmed in vitro to be specific for cytomegalovirus antigens. The authors suggested that the approach could potentially be generalized to other disease states and immunological phenotypes. According to a later genetic analysis, donors in an Asian-associated ancestry cluster had fewer N-insertions in productive TCRs than the roughly 700-donor mean. A further reported finding was that TCR beta sequences accurately predicted the HLA-A and HLA-B alleles for most subjects in the first cohort. An earlier analysis of around 500 of the donors showed that most TCR beta V segments appeared in productive rearrangements either about 87% or about 30% of the time, which broadly matched IMGT annotations. The 87-base-pair reads could not distinguish some IMGT-functional V segments, including TRBV6-2 and TRBV6-3, so those segments were excluded. CMV serostatus was the only immune exposure information available for the cohort. The classifier was reported to diagnose cytomegalovirus status with high specificity and sensitivity in both the original and validation cohorts. About 17 rarely observed V segments, including chromosome 9 orphons, were excluded from the earlier analysis of approximately 500 of the donors because counts were too low. Because HLA typing was missing for some donors at each locus, association tests included only the typed subset. At a false discovery rate of 0.05, a later analysis linked some 18,000 TCR beta sequences to specific HLA alleles. In a later analysis, HLA-associated TCR beta chains showed more clonal expansion and lower generation probabilities than non-associated chains that were equally common.

In this chain, TRBV5-4 is recombined with TRBJ1-1; no D gene is confidently identified. This receptor was identified in a woman under 40 in good health and CMV-seropositive. The sample comprised PBMCs. In nucleotide form, the sequence is TGTGCCAGCAGCTTGGACAACTACATGAACACTGAAGCTTTCTTT. Its protein reads: CASSLDNYMNTEAFF.